The T cell receptor (beta chain) under discussion was sequenced for a study of regulatory T cells in long-lasting Graves disease. Study summary: Patients with new Graves' disease had used antithyroid drugs below 3 months.

For TCR beta, libraries came from iRepertoire HTBI primers and Arm-PCR of CDR3 regions. In TCRdb, the multiplex PCR reads were re-called with MiXCR into one record per CDR3 protein. The table records hundreds of thousands of distinct CDR3 sequences, 16% of them present only once. The time point here: newly diagnosed GD, antithyroid drugs for less than 3 months. PBMC-derived RNA was used for the TCR library. Under American Thyroid Association guidelines, Graves' disease was diagnosed. This clonotype was found many times. Trimming removed 3 bases at V and 0 bases at J, with 11 bases between. CDR1 SGHTA and CDR2 FQGNSA come from the germline V gene. There are 15 residues in the CDR3. These data were also reused for a study on T cells in Graves' hyperthyroidism and ophthalmopathy. That source notes: Ophthalmopathy was predicted by the model a median of around 5.9 months ahead of onset.

The sequencing used peripheral blood mononuclear cells (PBMCs), collected at new diagnosis, from a patient treated with antithyroid drugs. The TCR was taken from a young woman with Graves disease. The chain links TRBV7-2 to TRBJ1-1; possibly TRBD1 for D (5 bases). As DNA, the CDR3 is TGTGCCAGCAGCTTGGGGGGGTTAATGAACACTGAAGCTTTCTTT. Protein sequence: CASSLGGLMNTEAFF.